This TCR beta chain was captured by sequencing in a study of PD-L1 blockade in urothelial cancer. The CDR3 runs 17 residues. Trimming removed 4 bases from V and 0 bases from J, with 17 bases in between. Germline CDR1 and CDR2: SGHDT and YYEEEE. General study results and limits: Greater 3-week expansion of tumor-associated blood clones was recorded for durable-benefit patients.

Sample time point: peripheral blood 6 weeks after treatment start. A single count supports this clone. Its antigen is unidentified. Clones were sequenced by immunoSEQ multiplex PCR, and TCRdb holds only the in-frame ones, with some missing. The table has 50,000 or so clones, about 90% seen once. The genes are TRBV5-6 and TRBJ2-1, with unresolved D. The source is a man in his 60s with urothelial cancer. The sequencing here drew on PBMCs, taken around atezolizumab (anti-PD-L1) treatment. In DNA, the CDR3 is TGTGCCAGCAGCCGTTTTAAGCGAACCAGCTCCTACAATGAGCAGTTCTTC. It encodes CASSRFKRTSSYNEQFF.